A single sample is the source of the 25 T cell receptor beta chains below, sequenced in a study of CD8 T cells in Susac syndrome. RNA totalling about 0.5 to 1 ug underwent reverse transcription with random hexamers. TCRdb fed the immunoSEQ multiplex PCR reads into MiXCR, producing one record per CDR3 protein. The table includes about 180,000 distinct CDR3 sequences, under 95% detected once. The sample consisted of CD4+ T cells from PBMCs. Every receptor here comes from a human donor with Susac syndrome.

V gene TRBV7-9 combines with J gene TRBJ1-1; 7 nucleotides agree with TRBD1. The CDR3 extends over 14 amino acids. CDR1 SEHNR and CDR2 FQNEAQ come from the germline V gene (reference sequence). V lost 3 bases and J lost 7; bases outside the gene matches: 8. The CDR3 nucleotides are TGTGCCAGCAGCTTTCGGGACAGCACGTATGAAGCTTTCTTT. Protein: CASSFRDSTYEAFF.

This clonotype is a singleton in its sample. The chain couples TRBV14 to TRBJ2-2; D may be TRBD1 (6 bases). Germline assignment: CDR1 SGHDN and CDR2 FVKESK. V was clipped by 7 bases and J by 2 bases, with 11 bases between them. The CDR3 is 14 amino acids. CDR3 protein: CASTAGTNTGELFF. Here the CDR3 DNA reads TGTGCCAGCACGGCCGGGACAAACACCGGGGAGCTGTTTTTT.

The gene calls are TRBV20-1 and TRBJ2-7; D ambiguous. The V gene lost 0 bases and the J gene lost 0 bases, with 9 bases spanning the gap. Germline values: CDR1 DFQATT, CDR2 SNEGSKA (reference sequence). This CDR3 spans 14 amino acids. The CDR3 here is CSAREARRSYEQYF. The CDR3 DNA reads as TGCAGTGCTAGAGAAGCCCGACGCTCCTACGAGCAGTACTTC.

The rearrangement uses TRBV7-9 and TRBJ2-3; D ambiguous. V shed 4 bases and J shed 6 bases, with 5 bases lying between them. This CDR3 has 11 amino acids. The germline CDR1 and CDR2 sequences are SEHNR and FQNEAQ (reference sequence). In DNA form, the CDR3 reads TGTGCCAGCAGCTACGATGATACGCAGTATTTT. Encoded protein: CASSYDDTQYF. Combining the CDR3 with reference TRBV7-9 and TRBJ2-3 gives the whole variable domain DTGVSQNPRHKITKRGQNVTFRCDPISEHNRLYWYRQTLGQGPEFLTYFQNEAQLEKSRLLSDRFSAERPKGSFSTLEIQRTEQGDSAMYLCASSYDDTQYFGPGTRLTVL.

This chain connects TRBV29-1 to TRBJ2-7; 7 nucleotides align to TRBD1. The CDR3 runs 12 residues. Germline V gives CDR1 SQVTM, CDR2 ANQGSEA. Trimming at V came to 6 bases and at J to 2 bases, leaving 4 bases not matched to a gene. The CDR3 bases are TGCAGCGTAATGACAGGGCCCTACGAGCAGTACTTC. Translated, it gives CSVMTGPYEQYF.

The chain couples TRBV30 to TRBJ1-1, with D perhaps TRBD1 (6 bases). Germline V CDR1 and CDR2: GTSNPN, SVGIG (reference sequence). Deletions cut 5 bases from V and 1 base from J, with 11 bases between. This CDR3 has 13 amino acids. The CDR3, as DNA: TGTGCCTGGCACAGGGATAAGAACACTGAAGCTTTCTTT. It codes for CAWHRDKNTEAFF.

The DNA of the CDR3 is TGCAGTGCCGTTGATAGCGGGGGGGCAGGATTAGATACGCAGTATTTT. This encodes CSAVDSGGAGLDTQYF. The rearrangement joins TRBV20-1 to TRBJ2-3, with 11 bases aligning to TRBD2. This CDR3 is 16 amino acids long. V shed 6 bases, J shed 5 bases, and the junction held 13 bases outside the gene matches. CDR1 is DFQATT and CDR2 is SNEGSKA in the germline V gene (reference sequence).

In its sample, this clonotype was seen once. The CDR3 nucleotides read TGTGCCAGCAGCAGTGGAGGGCCCACGCAGTACTTC. Its translation is CASSSGGPTQYF. This chain joins TRBV5-6 and TRBJ2-7; a weak D match, TRBD2 (6 bases). V lost 4 bases, J lost 9 bases, and 14 bases lay in between. CDR3 length: 12 residues. The germline gives CDR1 SGHDT, CDR2 YYEEEE.

The chain joins TRBV19 to TRBJ2-5, with TRBD1 identical over 8 bases. The CDR3 is made up of 12 amino acids. CDR1 is LNHDA, CDR2 SQIVND, per germline (reference sequence). Trimming took 7 bases from V and 5 from J; bases not matched to a gene: 3. The chain's CDR3 is CASNRGMETQYF. The CDR3 nucleotides are TGTGCCAGTAACAGGGGGATGGAGACCCAGTACTTC.

The gene calls are TRBV11-2 and TRBJ1-4; 10 bases are shared with TRBD1. V lost 4 bases, J lost 7 bases, and 6 bases stayed unmatched. The germline gives CDR1 SGHAT, CDR2 FQNNGV. The CDR3 loop spans 15 amino acids. As DNA, the CDR3 is TGTGCCAGCAGCTCTGACAGGGGGCGGGGTGAAAAACTGTTTTTT. This sequence encodes CASSSDRGRGEKLFF.

The chain employs TRBV9 and TRBJ2-1, with TRBD2 identical over 9 bases. Germline V gene lookup returns CDR1 SGDLS and CDR2 YYNGEE. The CDR3 runs to 16 residues. After removal of 2 bases from V and 6 bases from J, the junction contained 9 bases not matched to a gene. In DNA form, the CDR3 reads TGTGCCAGCAGCGTCTACTCTAGCGGGGCAACCAATGAGCAGTTCTTC. Its translation is CASSVYSSGATNEQFF.

The rearrangement links TRBV12-3 or TRBV12-4 to TRBJ2-7; 12 nucleotides line up with TRBD2. This CDR3 has 13 residues. V was pared by 6 bases and J by 7 bases, with 4 bases of the junction left unmatched. CDR3 sequence (DNA): TGTGCCAGCAGCCTCCTAGCGGGGGGGGAGCAGTACTTC. This encodes CASSLLAGGEQYF.

V usage is TRBV7-2 and J usage is TRBJ2-5, with D tentatively TRBD2 (7 bases). Germline CDR1 is SGHTA and CDR2 is FQGNSA. V shed 2 bases and J shed 4 bases, with 14 bases lying between them. The CDR3 covers 15 residues. CDR3 residues: CASSLLGGLRETQYF. DNA of the CDR3: TGTGCCAGCAGCTTACTGGGGGGGCTAAGAGAGACCCAGTACTTC.

This chain connects TRBV14 to TRBJ2-7, with no clear D. Germline lookup yields CDR1 SGHDN and CDR2 FVKESK. The CDR3 contains 13 residues. Trimming removed 2 bases from V and 6 bases from J, with 11 bases in between. DNA for the CDR3: TGTGCCAGCAGCCAACAGGCCCTCCGCGAGCAGTACTTC. Translated, it gives CASSQQALREQYF.

This chain links TRBV3-1 with TRBJ2-7; TRBD1 might be the D (7 bases). Trimming removed 1 base at V and 2 bases at J, with 12 bases between. The CDR3 loop spans 15 amino acids. The germline gives CDR1 LGHDT, CDR2 YNNKEL (reference sequence). CDR3 nucleotides: TGTGCCAGCAGCCAAGCTGCAGGGGGGCCCTACGAGCAGTACTTC. It specifies CASSQAAGGPYEQYF.

CDR3 region: CASSQGLTGGGYEQYF. CDR3 DNA sequence: TGTGCCAGCAGCCAGGGCTTGACAGGGGGAGGTTACGAGCAGTACTTC. This sequence joins TRBV4-2 and TRBJ2-7; 9 positions match TRBD1. CDR1 and CDR2 from the germline V gene are LGHNA and YNFKEQ. The CDR3 covers 16 residues. V lost 3 bases and J lost 4; bases outside the gene matches: 10.

V and J are TRBV27 and TRBJ1-5; 10 nucleotides align to TRBD1. CDR3 size: 18 residues. Germline loops: CDR1 MNHEY, CDR2 SMNVEV (reference sequence). The junction had 13 bases not matched to a gene; V was cut back by 6 bases and J by 2 bases. The CDR3 DNA reads TGTGCCAGCAGGCCCGCGGGGACAGGGGCACTTGGCAATCAGCCCCAGCATTTT. It specifies CASRPAGTGALGNQPQHF.

The chain uses TRBV7-2 and TRBJ2-5; TRBD2 is a possible D gene (6 bases). CDR3 size: 14 residues. Trimming stripped 5 bases from V and 5 bases from J, with 15 bases between. Germline V CDR1 and CDR2: SGHTA, FQGNSA. The DNA of the CDR3 is TGTGCCAGCAGCCCCGTGGGGGGTTGGGAGACCCAGTACTTC. Protein product: CASSPVGGWETQYF.

This chain joins TRBV29-1 and TRBJ1-2; 7 bases are a match to TRBD1. The germline CDR1 and CDR2 sequences are SQVTM and ANQGSEA. The V segment lost 5 bases and the J segment 7 bases; nucleotides outside the gene matches: 10. The CDR3 consists of 13 residues. CDR3 DNA: TGCAGCGTTACCCGACAGGGATTGAGTGGCTACACCTTC. Amino acid sequence: CSVTRQGLSGYTF.

The chain is built from TRBV6-6 and TRBJ1-2; 9 bases map to TRBD1. Looked up from germline, CDR1 is MNHNY and CDR2 is SVGAGI (reference sequence). The CDR3 runs to 14 residues. V trimming: 6 bases; J trimming: 3 bases; junction bases outside the gene matches: 5. CDR3 in DNA: TGTGCCAGCAGGAACAGGGGGCAGGACTATGGCTACACCTTC. It codes for CASRNRGQDYGYTF.

This clonotype has just one count. The chain links TRBV20-1 to TRBJ1-2; a possible D gene is TRBD1 (5 bases). Trimming took 6 bases from V and 3 from J, leaving 17 bases between them. Per germline, CDR1 DFQATT and CDR2 SNEGSKA (reference sequence). The CDR3 loop spans 14 amino acids. CDR3 region: CSAKTAQLDYGYTF. For the CDR3, the DNA is TGCAGTGCCAAGACAGCGCAACTAGACTATGGCTACACCTTC.

The chain couples TRBV7-9 to TRBJ2-7; possibly TRBD1 for D (6 bases). CDR3 length equals 12 residues. V shed 4 bases and J shed 12 bases, with 16 bases lying between them. Germline CDR1 reads SEHNR; CDR2 reads FQNEAQ (reference sequence). DNA for the CDR3: TGTGCCAGCAGCTCCTCGGACAGCGCTAGGTACTTC. As protein: CASSSSDSARYF. The complete variable domain, with remaining parts taken from reference TRBV7-9 and TRBJ2-7, reads DTGVSQNPRHKITKRGQNVTFRCDPISEHNRLYWYRQTLGQGPEFLTYFQNEAQLEKSRLLSDRFSAERPKGSFSTLEIQRTEQGDSAMYLCASSSSDSARYFGPGTRLTVT.

The CDR3 DNA follows: TGTGCCAGTAGTACGCCAACGGACAGGGTGGGCTACACCTTC. Its protein product is CASSTPTDRVGYTF. V is TRBV19 and J is TRBJ1-2, with 8 nucleotides matching TRBD1. The CDR3 contains 14 residues. The germline V gene encodes CDR1 LNHDA and CDR2 SQIVND (reference sequence). The V gene end was trimmed by 4 bases and the J gene end by 8 bases; junction bases not matched to a gene: 9.

V is TRBV30 and J is TRBJ1-2; a weak D match, TRBD1 (6 bases). The CDR3 spans 15 residues. V was shortened by 4 bases and J by 0 bases, with 15 bases between the two germline ends. Germline loops: CDR1 GTSNPN, CDR2 SVGIG (reference sequence). DNA for the CDR3: TGTGCCTGGACCTGGGAGGACAGAACTAACTATGGCTACACCTTC. It codes for CAWTWEDRTNYGYTF.

The CDR3 region is CASSSHSVGAGTEAFF. The CDR3 nucleotides read TGTGCCAGCAGCTCACATTCGGTAGGGGCCGGAACTGAAGCTTTCTTT. V and J are TRBV3-1 and TRBJ1-1; D perhaps matches TRBD1 (5 bases). The CDR3 extends over 16 amino acids. The germline gives CDR1 LGHDT, CDR2 YNNKEL (reference sequence). V shed 5 bases and J shed 5 bases, with 21 bases lying between them.